This T cell receptor beta chain was sequenced for a study of OX40 agonist ivuxolimab in advanced cancers. TCRdb's table, derived via immunoSEQ multiplex PCR, lists solely in-frame clones and lacks some. The data contain over 45,000 clones, less than 90% of them singletons. Trimming pared 4 bases from V and 1 base from J, leaving 13 bases between. CDR3 size: 15 residues. The germline gives CDR1 MGHRA, CDR2 YSYEKL. The source material was CD4+ or CD8+ T cells sorted from blood, sampled in a trial of the OX40 agonist ivuxolimab. The sequence derives from an adult with an advanced solid tumor such as melanoma, head and neck, liver or kidney cancer. This sequence joins TRBV4-1 and TRBJ1-2; weak D call: TRBD1 (6 bases). The CDR3: CASSPRQDFNYGYTF. The DNA of the CDR3 is TGCGCCAGCAGCCCCCGACAGGATTTTAACTATGGCTACACCTTC.